The 31 T cell receptor beta chains in this list originate from one sample, sequenced in a study of regulatory T cells in long-lasting Graves disease (dated by TCRdb to the early 2020s). The library relied on multiplex PCR. The run used an Illumina HiSeq 4000. To build TCR beta libraries, CDR3 regions were amplified by Arm-PCR using iRepertoire HTBI primers. TCRdb reprocessed the public reads (quality trimming at Q25 with fastp, clone calling with MiXCR) and kept in-frame beta chains. A single entry per CDR3 protein holds the most common genes and DNA from its merged rows. The sample table holds about 300,000 distinct CDR3 sequences, of which over 15% were seen once. The top ten clones comprise about 39% of the sample. In light of the paper, this sample's time point label describes: newly diagnosed GD, antithyroid drugs for less than 3 months. For both TCR sequencing and RNA sequencing, RNA was extracted from PBMCs in TRIzol.

The specimen was peripheral blood mononuclear cells (PBMCs), collected at new diagnosis, from a patient treated with antithyroid drugs. The source of these receptors is a female donor with Graves disease.

This clonotype was observed at least ten times. The chain links TRBV27 to TRBJ1-5, with D possibly matching TRBD1 (5 bases). Between the trimmed V and J ends, which lost 2 bases and 0 bases, there was a span of 5 bases. CDR1 is MNHEY, CDR2 SMNVEV, per germline (reference sequence). This CDR3 contains 14 residues. The CDR3 reads CASSLQGSNQPQHF. In DNA, the CDR3 is TGTGCCAGCAGTTTACAGGGTAGCAATCAGCCCCAGCATTTT.

This clonotype was seen at least ten times. This chain uses TRBV28 with TRBJ2-7; D might be TRBD1 or TRBD2, each matching 5 bases. This CDR3 region has 12 residues. Per germline, CDR1 MDHEN and CDR2 SYDVKM. Trimming took 6 bases from V and 2 from J, leaving 8 bases between them. The CDR3 region is CASSRDAYEQYF. In DNA form, the CDR3 reads TGTGCCAGCAGCCGGGACGCCTACGAGCAGTACTTC.

Here the CDR3 DNA reads TGCGCCAGCAGCTGGACCGGGACTAGCGGGAGTACAGATACGCAGTATTTT. Translated: CASSWTGTSGSTDTQYF. V and J are TRBV5-1 and TRBJ2-3; TRBD2 agrees at 14 bases. Germline CDR1 reads SGHRS; CDR2 reads YFSETQ. The CDR3 extends over 17 amino acids. The trim removed 3 bases at V and 3 bases at J, leaving 6 bases unmatched.

The rearrangement joins TRBV13 to TRBJ2-7; the match to TRBD2 covers 7 bases. The CDR3 is 17 amino acids. Per the germline V gene, CDR1 is PRHDT and CDR2 is FYEKMQ (reference sequence). V gave up 4 bases and J gave up 0 bases; unmatched junction bases: 12. The CDR3 protein is CASSSSTSGRASYEQYF. The CDR3, as DNA: TGTGCCAGCAGCTCTAGTACCAGTGGGAGGGCCTCCTACGAGCAGTACTTC. The full variable domain, completed using reference TRBV13 and TRBJ2-7, is AAGVIQSPRHLIKEKRETATLKCYPIPRHDTVYWYQQGPGQDPQFLISFYEKMQSDKGSIPDRFSAQQFSDYHSELNMSSLELGDSALYFCASSSSTSGRASYEQYFGPGTRLTVT.

The table lists this clonotype with a few counts. The CDR3 DNA is TGTGCCAGCAGTACGACAGGGGCGGGTGGCTACACCTTC. Its translation: CASSTTGAGGYTF. This chain uses TRBV2 with TRBJ1-2; TRBD1 aligns across 8 bases. This CDR3 has 13 amino acids. With V trimmed by 5 bases and J by 7 bases, 6 bases remained unmatched. Per the germline V gene, CDR1 is SNHLY and CDR2 is FYNNEI.

This clonotype was detected ten times or more. The chain uses TRBV20-1 and TRBJ2-3; unclear D gene. In germline, CDR1 is DFQATT, CDR2 SNEGSKA (reference sequence). This CDR3 contains 14 residues. Trimming stripped 2 bases from V and 3 bases from J, with 12 bases between. CDR3 nucleotide sequence: TGCAGTGCTAGAACAGCCTATTATACAGATACGCAGTATTTT. Translated: CSARTAYYTDTQYF.

This clonotype was counted between two and nine times. This chain connects TRBV11-1 to TRBJ2-7; D gene unclear. Germline V lookup: CDR1 SGHAT, CDR2 FQDESV (reference sequence). V lost 3 bases to trimming and J lost 5 bases, with 11 bases between them. This CDR3 has 13 residues. Here the CDR3 reads CASSFGRPDEQYF. In nucleotides, the CDR3 is TGTGCCAGCAGCTTCGGAAGGCCGGACGAGCAGTACTTC.

The sample holds a few counts of this clonotype. The chain carries TRBV9 and TRBJ2-2, with D hard to call. From germline, CDR1 is SGDLS and CDR2 YYNGEE. This CDR3 region has 14 residues. The V gene lost 4 bases and the J gene lost 4 bases, with 11 bases spanning the gap. The CDR3 here is CASSNRPFTGELFF. The CDR3 DNA reads TGTGCCAGCAGCAATCGTCCGTTCACCGGGGAGCTGTTTTTT.

The table lists this clonotype with many counts. The chain uses TRBV5-1 and TRBJ1-1, with unresolved D. V lost 8 bases to trimming and J lost 1 base, with 3 bases between them. Per the germline V gene, CDR1 is SGHRS and CDR2 is YFSETQ. The CDR3 totals 10 residues. The CDR3 protein is CARSNTEAFF. CDR3 nucleotides: TGCGCCAGATCGAACACTGAAGCTTTCTTT.

This clonotype was found a few times. The chain links TRBV25-1 to TRBJ2-3; the D is unclear. This CDR3 is 14 amino acids long. CDR1 is MGHDK and CDR2 is SYGVNS in the germline V gene. V was shortened by 1 base and J by 8 bases, with 13 bases between the two germline ends. CDR3 bases: TGTGCCAGCAGTGAATTTGAGGCCCGCGGTACGCAGTATTTT. This translates into CASSEFEARGTQYF.

This rearrangement joins TRBV24-1 to TRBJ2-7; unclear D gene. This CDR3 spans 13 amino acids. Germline CDR1 KGHDR, CDR2 SFDVKD. Deletions cut 2 bases from V and 5 bases from J, with 9 bases between. CDR3 sequence: CATSDSIVHEQYF. CDR3 in DNA: TGTGCCACCAGTGATTCTATTGTCCACGAGCAGTACTTC.

V is TRBV19 and J is TRBJ2-7; D unclear. The CDR3 has 14 residues. V gave up 4 bases and J gave up 1 base, with 11 bases separating them. Per germline, CDR1 LNHDA and CDR2 SQIVND (reference sequence). This CDR3 is CASSTQDGSYEQYF. The CDR3 DNA follows: TGTGCCAGTAGTACCCAGGACGGATCCTACGAGCAGTACTTC.

The chain combines TRBV28 with TRBJ2-7; maybe TRBD2 (5 bases). V dropped 5 bases and J dropped 9 bases, with 11 bases sitting between them. The CDR3 runs to 11 residues. The germline gives CDR1 MDHEN, CDR2 SYDVKM. The CDR3 is CASSTGFAQYF. The CDR3 DNA follows: TGTGCCAGCAGTACGGGGTTCGCGCAGTACTTC.

As concerns this clonotype: A clone one base away is much larger, so this may be a read error. V and J are TRBV29-1 and TRBJ1-1; a possible D gene is TRBD1 (6 bases). From germline, CDR1 is SQVTM and CDR2 ANQGSEA. The CDR3 is 13 amino acids. The CDR3 sequence is CSVDGRGSTGAFF. The CDR3 DNA is TGCAGCGTTGACGGCAGGGGAAGCACTGGAGCTTTCTTT. Together with reference TRBV29-1 and TRBJ1-1, the CDR3 gives the full variable domain: SAVISQKPSRDICQRGTSLTIQCQVDSQVTMMFWYRQQPGQSLTLIATANQGSEATYESGFVIDKFPISRPNLTFSTLTVSNMSPEDSSIYLCSVDGRGSTGAFFGQGTRLTVV.

This clonotype was counted between two and nine times. The chain uses TRBV7-8 and TRBJ2-3; 10 positions match TRBD2. In germline, CDR1 is SGHVS, CDR2 FQNEAQ. This CDR3 region has 16 residues. The trim removed 4 bases at V and 5 bases at J, leaving 9 bases unmatched. This chain's CDR3 is CASSWRLAGREDTQYF. Written as DNA, the CDR3 is TGTGCCAGCAGCTGGCGACTAGCGGGTCGGGAAGATACGCAGTATTTT.

The chain links TRBV27 to TRBJ2-5; TRBD1 aligns across 8 bases. Per germline, CDR1 MNHEY and CDR2 SMNVEV (reference sequence). The CDR3 totals 13 residues. J was trimmed by 4 bases and V by 6 bases; bases with no gene match: 4. In nucleotides, the CDR3 is TGTGCCAGCAGCTGGACAGGGCTAGAGACCCAGTACTTC. It yields the protein CASSWTGLETQYF.

About this clonotype: The junction departs from germline at one end; a sequencing error may be responsible. The gene calls are TRBV3-1 and TRBJ2-1; either TRBD1 or TRBD2 may fit D (6 bases each). The CDR3 sequence is 12 residues long. In germline, CDR1 is LGHDT, CDR2 YNNKEL (reference sequence). The CDR3 DNA is TGTGCCAGCAGCCTAGGGGGGAATGAGCAGGTCTTC. Protein product: CASSLGGNEQVF.

As regards this clonotype: Mismatch with germline at one junction end may stem from a read error. V is TRBV20-1 and J is TRBJ1-4; 7 nucleotides match TRBD1. Per the germline V gene, CDR1 is DFQATT and CDR2 is SNEGSKA (reference sequence). The CDR3 totals 14 residues. This CDR3 is CSARRDSFYEKLVF. CDR3 DNA sequence: TGCAGTGCTAGACGGGACAGCTTTTATGAAAAACTGGTTTTT.

About this clonotype itself: A far larger clone lies a single base away; this is likely a read error. The chain joins TRBV6-1 to TRBJ2-7; 9 bases are a match to TRBD1. V lost 5 bases, J lost 3 bases, and 5 bases stayed unmatched. In germline, CDR1 is MNHNS, CDR2 SASEGT. The CDR3 totals 14 residues. For the CDR3, the DNA is TGTGCCAGCAGTCCGGGACAGGGTAACTACGAGCAGTACTTC. Translating gives CASSPGQGNYEQYF.

This clonotype has ten or more counts. The V and J genes are TRBV12-3 or TRBV12-4 and TRBJ2-5, with 7 bases identical to TRBD1. The CDR3 length is 14 residues. The ends lost 5 bases at V and 3 bases at J; junction bases unmatched: 6. The CDR3 nucleotides are TGTGCCAGCAGTGAGACAGGGCTTGAAGAGACCCAGTACTTC. The encoded protein is CASSETGLEETQYF.

The CDR3 DNA is TGTGCCAGCAGTTACAGGGATGGTGTGGGGCAGGGAGATACGCAGTATTTT. As protein: CASSYRDGVGQGDTQYF. The chain carries TRBV6-2 or TRBV6-3 and TRBJ2-3, with a tentative D call TRBD1 (5 bases). With 2 bases removed from V and 5 bases from J, the gap between germline ends came to 20 bases. The CDR3 is 17 residues long. Germline loops: CDR1 MNHEY, CDR2 SVGEGT.

This clonotype was counted between two and nine times. The J gene is TRBJ2-7, the V gene TRBV29-1, with D perhaps matching TRBD2 (6 bases). The length of the CDR3 is 16 residues. V lost 3 bases to trimming and J lost 3 bases, with 21 bases between them. CDR1 and CDR2 from the germline V gene are SQVTM and ANQGSEA. CDR3 DNA sequence: TGCAGCGTTGAGGGGCACTGGGACCGCGGGGACTACGAGCAGTACTTC. This sequence encodes CSVEGHWDRGDYEQYF.

This clonotype has at least ten counts. The chain is built from TRBV6-5 and TRBJ2-2; D remains unclear. Trimming took 3 bases from V and 7 from J, leaving 15 bases between them. Germline CDR1 MNHEY, CDR2 SVGAGI. The CDR3 is 15 residues long. CDR3 residues: CASSYRDPRLGELFF. Written as DNA, the CDR3 is TGTGCCAGCAGTTATAGAGACCCTCGACTCGGGGAGCTGTTTTTT.

This clonotype has at least ten counts. The rearrangement joins TRBV9 to TRBJ2-1; 9 bases map to TRBD2. CDR1 and CDR2 (germline): SGDLS, YYNGEE. Losses at the gene ends were 0 bases for V and 7 bases for J; bases not matched to a gene: 11. The CDR3 is made up of 17 amino acids. The CDR3 DNA follows: TGTGCCAGCAGCGTAGCGGGGGCGGGAGGGCGTAATAATGAGCAGTTCTTC. Protein: CASSVAGAGGRNNEQFF.

The table lists this clonotype with many counts. The V call is TRBV6-5, the J call TRBJ2-1; D could derive from TRBD1 or TRBD2 (6 bases each). Germline V gene data show CDR1 as MNHEY and CDR2 as SVGAGI. V lost 4 bases and J 0 bases, leaving 10 bases between the germline ends. CDR3 size: 15 residues. In DNA, the CDR3 is TGTGCCAGCAGTTCCGAGGGGGGCTCCTACAATGAGCAGTTCTTC. The encoded protein is CASSSEGGSYNEQFF.

To note about this clonotype: A read error is the likely source, as a far larger clone sits one nucleotide away. J is TRBJ2-5 and V is TRBV10-3, with D unclear. Trimming removed 2 bases from V and 1 base from J, with 11 bases in between. The length of the CDR3 is 15 residues. Germline-derived CDR1 and CDR2 are ENHRY and SYGVKD. The CDR3 sequence: CAISEGRELQETQYF. The CDR3, as DNA: TGTGCCATCAGTGAGGGCAGAGAACTCCAAGAGACCCAGTACTTC.

This clonotype was seen at least ten times. The rearrangement links TRBV2 to TRBJ1-4; D unclear. The CDR3 contains 12 residues. The V and J ends lost 8 bases and 12 bases respectively, with 16 bases between them. Germline V gives CDR1 SNHLY, CDR2 FYNNEI. The CDR3 sequence: CASARSRLQLFF. DNA of the CDR3: TGTGCCAGCGCCCGATCGAGACTCCAACTGTTTTTT.

This clonotype was observed a handful of times. The genes are TRBV20-1 and TRBJ2-3; D perhaps matches TRBD2 (6 bases). V lost 0 bases and J lost 6, with 19 bases in between. Germline CDR1 is DFQATT and CDR2 is SNEGSKA (reference sequence). CDR3 size: 16 residues. The CDR3 here is CSARDLSSEWVDTQYF. DNA for the CDR3: TGCAGTGCTAGAGACTTGTCTAGCGAGTGGGTGGATACGCAGTATTTT.

This clonotype was seen only a few times. The CDR3 loop reads CASSSDRDQPQHF. In nucleotides, the CDR3 is TGCGCCAGCAGCTCAGACAGGGATCAGCCCCAGCATTTT. The chain couples TRBV5-1 to TRBJ1-5; TRBD1 matches at 7 bases. There are 13 residues in the CDR3. With V trimmed by 3 bases and J by 5 bases, 2 bases remained unmatched. Germline values: CDR1 SGHRS, CDR2 YFSETQ.

This clonotype has ten or more counts. The chain uses TRBV6-1 and TRBJ2-3; 7 bases match TRBD1. Germline lookup yields CDR1 MNHNS and CDR2 SASEGT. This CDR3 spans 15 amino acids. V shed 6 bases and J 0 bases; nucleotides not matched to a gene: 6. CDR3 nucleotides: TGTGCCAGCAGCCAAGTGGACAGGAGCACAGATACGCAGTATTTT. Translated, it gives CASSQVDRSTDTQYF.

The sample holds many counts of this clonotype. The chain uses TRBV6-1 and TRBJ2-5; TRBD2 agrees at 8 bases. Germline V CDR1 and CDR2: MNHNS, SASEGT. This CDR3 comprises 13 residues. V shed 11 bases and J 3 bases; nucleotides not matched to a gene: 8. The CDR3, as DNA: TGTGCCGGGGCGGGAGGACCAAAAGAGACCCAGTACTTC. Residues: CAGAGGPKETQYF.